Detailed here is one T cell receptor (beta chain). These data are taken from a study of blood T cell repertoires in COVID-19. In the study's own analysis: Estimates of nucleated cell counts were drawn from the amplification of reference gene primers. The assay was immunoSEQ multiplex PCR, and TCRdb's table has in-frame clones only and misses some. V, J and clone size are taken as reported in that table, and D and trimming were inferred from the DNA itself. This sample has about 260,000 clones, with around 84% found just once. The length of the CDR3 is 13 residues. Trimming removed 2 bases from V and 1 base from J, with 8 bases in between. CDR1 and CDR2 from the germline V gene are GTSNPN and SVGIG (reference sequence).

The sequenced material came from peripheral blood. V usage is TRBV30 and J usage is TRBJ2-5; D not certain. The origin of this receptor is a man between 60 and 70 years old with acute or convalescent COVID-19. The CDR3 nucleotides read TGTGCCTGGAGTTTGCACACCCAAGAGACCCAGTACTTC. Residues: CAWSLHTQETQYF.